This T cell receptor (beta chain) was captured by sequencing in a study of glioma-infiltrating T cells after dendritic cell vaccination. Across the whole study: Dendritic cell vaccination trial patients had either newly diagnosed or recurrent glioblastoma. Study-wide findings and caveats: The cohort had few patients with full blood and tumor sets.

The primer mix had 60 V beta and 13 J beta primers. Produced via immunoSEQ multiplex PCR; TCRdb's table is partial and in-frame only. This table has tens of thousands of clones, almost 85% appearing once. V lost 0 bases, J lost 7 bases, and 7 bases lay in between. This CDR3 comprises 14 residues. Per the germline V gene, CDR1 is MRHNA and CDR2 is SNTAGT. Concerning this clone: Its antigen remains unknown. Additional DNA sequences in this sample encode the identical CDR3.

This rearrangement joins TRBV6-4 to TRBJ1-6; no definite D call. Sequenced material: blood, taken before dendritic cell vaccination. This TCR came from a human donor with glioblastoma. CDR3: CASSDSSRNSPLHF. CDR3 in DNA: TGTGCCAGCAGTGACTCGAGTCGGAATTCACCCCTCCACTTT.